The T cell receptor beta chain described here comes from a study of shared clonotypes between healthy human individuals. Broader study findings: The four-donor shared clonotypes exceeded non-shared clonotypes in generation probability, with non-shared ones scoring lower. Only blood was sampled; tissue repertoires likely differ.

In the case of this clone: What it recognizes is unknown.

Investigators spread the genomic DNA of each subset evenly over several immunoSEQ plates. Measured with immunoSEQ multiplex PCR; TCRdb has only the in-frame clones, and not every one. This table holds roughly 500,000 clones, about 96% found once. Germline V gives CDR1 KGHSH, CDR2 LQKENI. V was clipped by 6 bases and J by 2 bases; unmatched bases: 5. The length of the CDR3 is 15 residues. The chain combines TRBV18 with TRBJ2-7, with 12 bases fitting TRBD2. Sequenced sample: naive CD4+ T cells sorted from blood. As for subset: CD45RA+ positively selected. This clonotype originated in a woman aged 30 to 39 in good health. The CDR3 sequence: CASSQGLAGAYEQYF. In DNA, the CDR3 is TGTGCCAGCTCGCAGGGACTAGCGGGTGCCTACGAGCAGTACTTC.